Below are 11 T cell receptor beta chains sequenced from a single sample in a study of blood T cell repertoires in COVID-19. Sequenced by immunoSEQ multiplex PCR; TCRdb stores in-frame clones only, minus some. The data contain 65,000 to 85,000 clones, around nine tenths of them singletons. Sequenced input: peripheral blood. The receptors stem from a human donor in a cohort sampled during active COVID-19.

In DNA form, the CDR3 reads TGTGCCAGCAGCCGTCCCAACTATGGCTACACCTTC. It is translated as CASSRPNYGYTF. The chain couples TRBV7-9 to TRBJ1-2; no clear D. The CDR3 totals 12 residues. Germline V gene data show CDR1 as SEHNR and CDR2 as FQNEAQ (reference sequence). Between the trimmed V and J ends, which lost 5 bases and 2 bases, there was a span of 6 bases.

This chain links TRBV12-3 or TRBV12-4 with TRBJ1-2; possibly TRBD1 for D (5 bases). This CDR3 contains 13 residues. Between the trimmed V and J ends, which lost 6 bases and 4 bases, there was a span of 12 bases. CDR3 region: CASRKGHLYGYTF. CDR3 nucleotides: TGTGCCAGCAGAAAAGGACACCTCTATGGCTACACCTTC.

This chain uses TRBV4-1 with TRBJ1-5; 10 bases match TRBD1. CDR1 and CDR2 from the germline V gene are MGHRA and YSYEKL. With 0 bases clipped from V and 4 bases from J, the junction kept 3 bases outside the gene matches. CDR3 size: 16 residues. The CDR3 loop reads CASSQDGTGDNQPQHF. The CDR3 DNA reads TGCGCCAGCAGCCAAGATGGGACAGGGGATAATCAGCCCCAGCATTTT.

This clone was picked up a small number of times. The chain employs TRBV19 and TRBJ1-6, with D perhaps TRBD1 (5 bases). The CDR3 covers 13 residues. V shed 5 bases and J shed 10 bases, with 12 bases lying between them. The germline V gene has CDR1 LNHDA and CDR2 SQIVND (reference sequence). CDR3 coding DNA: TGTGCCAGTAGTCCAGGGTTGAGGTCACCCCTCCACTTT. This gives the protein CASSPGLRSPLHF.

Comment on this clone: The same CDR3 can be traced to other DNA sequences in this sample. The chain is built from TRBV5-1 and TRBJ1-1, with D tentatively TRBD1 (6 bases). CDR1 SGHRS and CDR2 YFSETQ come from the germline V gene. CDR3 length: 13 amino acids. V was clipped by 3 bases and J by 2 bases, with 8 bases between them. In nucleotides, the CDR3 is TGCGCCAGCAGCTCAGGGGAAAACACTGAAGCTTTCTTT. Amino acid sequence: CASSSGENTEAFF.

The V gene is TRBV4-1, the J gene TRBJ2-2; 8 positions match TRBD2. The germline V gene has CDR1 MGHRA and CDR2 YSYEKL. The CDR3 spans 16 residues. V gave up 4 bases and J gave up 6 bases; unmatched junction bases: 10. The CDR3 DNA sequence: TGCGCCAGCAGCCCCCCTCGTCGGGGGGGCGCCGGGGAGCTGTTTTTT. This sequence encodes CASSPPRRGGAGELFF.

This clone has more than one count but fewer than ten. In nucleotides, the CDR3 is TGTGCCACCAGTGATCCGAAAGCGAGGGACAGGGGGCGAACTAAGAGTACAGATACGCAGTATTTT. This sequence encodes CATSDPKARDRGRTKSTDTQYF. This chain links TRBV24-1 with TRBJ2-3, with TRBD1 identical over 12 bases. The trim removed 3 bases at V and 3 bases at J, leaving 21 bases unmatched. This CDR3 has 22 residues. The germline V gene encodes CDR1 KGHDR and CDR2 SFDVKD.

The V and J genes are TRBV9 and TRBJ2-1; 11 positions match TRBD2. The V segment lost 3 bases and the J segment 10 bases; nucleotides outside the gene matches: 9. This CDR3 contains 15 residues. Per germline, CDR1 SGDLS and CDR2 YYNGEE. The CDR3 DNA reads TGTGCCAGCAGCGCCCTAGGGACTAGCGGCGTCGAGCAGTTCTTC. It encodes CASSALGTSGVEQFF.

The rearrangement joins TRBV28 to TRBJ1-1; no reliable D call. From germline, CDR1 is MDHEN and CDR2 SYDVKM. Trimming cost V 2 bases and J 5 bases, with 18 bases left between them. The CDR3 has 16 residues. CDR3 amino acids: CASSLNVASGGTEAFF. The DNA for the CDR3 is TGTGCCAGCAGTTTAAATGTTGCCAGTGGAGGAACTGAAGCTTTCTTT.

This clone was counted once. V and J are TRBV27 and TRBJ2-1; D is possibly TRBD2 (5 bases). Looked up from germline, CDR1 is MNHEY and CDR2 is SMNVEV (reference sequence). The CDR3 runs to 16 residues. Trimming took off 3 bases at V and 8 bases at J, with 20 bases between the two ends. CDR3: CASSLGSGLRSDEQFF. The CDR3 nucleotides read TGTGCCAGCAGTTTGGGGTCCGGACTTCGGAGCGATGAGCAGTTCTTC.

This chain uses TRBV6-2 or TRBV6-3 with TRBJ1-2, with TRBD1 as a possible D gene (5 bases). Germline V CDR1 and CDR2: MNHEY, SVGEGT. This CDR3 contains 13 residues. Deletions cut 2 bases from V and 4 bases from J, with 8 bases between. CDR3 sequence: CASSYAGVYGYTF. The CDR3 DNA reads as TGTGCCAGCAGTTACGCGGGGGTCTATGGCTACACCTTC.